These T cell receptor beta chains were read from a single sample in a study of blood T cell repertoires in COVID-19. Profiled with immunoSEQ multiplex PCR; TCRdb holds only in-frame clones, not every one. Here the sample spans approximately 220,000 clones, approximately 80% being singletons. Sequenced input: peripheral blood. The receptor source for this set is an elderly woman with acute or convalescent COVID-19. Each CDR3 is given with its conserved first and last residue. A D gene is named only where the DNA matches it firmly. Not every row has a clone size; where given, it reads once, few, many or a size class.

D: NA; J: TRBJ1-5; size: NA; V: TRBV30; DNA: TGTGCCTGGACCGTAAGGGGGAAATCTCAGCCCCAGCATTTT; CDR3: CAWTVRGKSQPQHF
D: NA; J: TRBJ1-1; size: NA; V: TRBV7-2; DNA: TGTGCCAGCAGCTTGGCAGGGGCGAACACTGAAGCTTTCTTT; CDR3: CASSLAGANTEAFF
D: NA; J: TRBJ1-5; size: NA; V: TRBV12-3/TRBV12-4; DNA: TGTGCCAGCAGGGAGCGAGATCAGCCCCAGCATTTT; CDR3: CASRERDQPQHF
D: TRBD2; J: TRBJ2-7; size: few; V: TRBV11-2; DNA: TGTGCCAGCAGCCGTAGTTTCGGGGGGAGCTCCTACGAGCAGTACTTC; CDR3: CASSRSFGGSSYEQYF
D: NA; J: TRBJ2-1; size: NA; V: TRBV6-5; DNA: TGTGCCAGTAGTCCGGGAGCCGAGTACAATGAGCAGTTCTTC; CDR3: CASSPGAEYNEQFF
D: TRBD2; J: TRBJ2-1; size: NA; V: TRBV4-3; DNA: TGCGCCAGCAGCCAGGCCCTTAGCGGGGGGGCCAACAATGAGCAGTTCTTC; CDR3: CASSQALSGGANNEQFF
D: TRBD2; J: TRBJ2-1; size: NA; V: TRBV11-2; DNA: TGTGCCAGCAGCCGCGCCGGGACTAGCGGGCGGGGCGAGCAGTTCTTC; CDR3: CASSRAGTSGRGEQFF
D: TRBD2; J: TRBJ2-5; size: NA; V: TRBV9; DNA: TGTGCCAGCAGCCCCGGGACTAGTACTACCGGGGAGACCCAGTACTTC; CDR3: CASSPGTSTTGETQYF
D: NA; J: TRBJ2-3; size: once; V: TRBV5-1; DNA: TGCGCCAGCAGCCGGGGGAGCGGCACTACAGATACGCAGTATTTT; CDR3: CASSRGSGTTDTQYF
D: NA; J: TRBJ2-7; size: NA; V: TRBV20-1; DNA: TGCAGTGCTAGTGGGACTGTAGTCTACGAGCAGTACTTC; CDR3: CSASGTVVYEQYF
D: TRBD1; J: TRBJ1-1; size: once; V: TRBV30; DNA: TGTGCCTGGAGAAGGAAAGGGGGCGGGACTGAAGCTTTCTTT; CDR3: CAWRRKGGGTEAFF
D: TRBD2; J: TRBJ2-3; size: NA; V: TRBV19; DNA: TGTGCCAGTAGTATTCATCCGGGACTAGCGGGGGGCACAGATACGCAGTATTTT; CDR3: CASSIHPGLAGGTDTQYF
D: NA; J: TRBJ1-2; size: NA; V: TRBV21-1; DNA: TGTGCCACCTGTACCCCAGGGGGCGCGGACTATGGCTACACCTTC; CDR3: CATCTPGGADYGYTF
D: TRBD1; J: TRBJ1-1; size: NA; V: TRBV19; DNA: TGTGCCAGTAGACCAGACAGGGAAGTTGACACTGAAGCTTTCTTT; CDR3: CASRPDREVDTEAFF
D: NA; J: TRBJ1-3; size: NA; V: TRBV5-6; DNA: TGTGCCAGCAGCTTGGCCACATTCACTGGAAACACCATATATTTT; CDR3: CASSLATFTGNTIYF
D: NA; J: TRBJ1-2; size: NA; V: TRBV19; DNA: TGTGCCAGTAGTATTTGGCAGGGGATCTATGGCTACACCTTC; CDR3: CASSIWQGIYGYTF
D: NA; J: TRBJ1-6; size: once; V: TRBV19; DNA: TGTGCCAGTAGTACACACACAGGTGGCGTTCCACCCCTCCACTTT; CDR3: CASSTHTGGVPPLHF
D: NA; J: TRBJ1-2; size: NA; V: TRBV30; DNA: TGTGCCTGGGCCGCCTGGGGGGGTAACTATGGCTACACCTTC; CDR3: CAWAAWGGNYGYTF
D: TRBD1; J: TRBJ1-6; size: NA; V: TRBV30; DNA: TGTGCCTGGTCGGGACAGAGTAATTCACCCCTCCACTTT; CDR3: CAWSGQSNSPLHF
D: TRBD2; J: TRBJ2-1; size: NA; V: TRBV5-4; DNA: TGTGCCAGCAGCTACACTAGCGGTACCTACAATGAGCAGTTCTTC; CDR3: CASSYTSGTYNEQFF
D: TRBD1; J: TRBJ2-6; size: NA; V: TRBV18; DNA: TGTGCCAGCTCACCCCCGGGACAGGGATTGTCCGGGGCCAACGTCCTGACTTTC; CDR3: CASSPPGQGLSGANVLTF
D: NA; J: TRBJ2-1; size: NA; V: TRBV6-1; DNA: TGTGCCAGCAGTGACGTGGCTAGCGAATCCTACAATGAGCAGTTCTTC; CDR3: CASSDVASESYNEQFF
D: TRBD1; J: TRBJ1-2; size: NA; V: TRBV5-1; DNA: TGCGCCAGCAGCTTGATGGGGATTACAGGGGTTGGCTACACCTTC; CDR3: CASSLMGITGVGYTF
D: TRBD1; J: TRBJ1-5; size: few; V: TRBV4-3; DNA: TGCGCCAGCAGCCAAGAGTTCCAGGGGGGCAATCAGCCCCAGCATTTT; CDR3: CASSQEFQGGNQPQHF
D: TRBD1; J: TRBJ1-4; size: NA; V: TRBV29-1; DNA: TGCAGCATCGGGACAGTAAATGAAAAACTGTTTTTT; CDR3: CSIGTVNEKLFF
D: TRBD1; J: TRBJ2-1; size: NA; V: TRBV7-3; DNA: TGTGCCAGCAGCTTCCGACAGGGAAGGGACAATGAGCAGTTCTTC; CDR3: CASSFRQGRDNEQFF
D: NA; J: TRBJ1-2; size: NA; V: TRBV11-1; DNA: TGTGCCAGCATCGAACCCGGGTCCGGGAACTATGGCTACACCTTC; CDR3: CASIEPGSGNYGYTF
D: TRBD2; J: TRBJ2-7; size: once; V: TRBV6-5; DNA: TGTGCCAGCAGTCGGGACTGGGGGGGATACGAGCAGTACTTC; CDR3: CASSRDWGGYEQYF
D: NA; J: TRBJ2-5; size: once; V: TRBV7-3; DNA: TGTGCCAGCAGCTCCTCGTACCAAGAGACCCAGTACTTC; CDR3: CASSSSYQETQYF
D: NA; J: TRBJ2-7; size: once; V: TRBV4-3; DNA: TGCGCCAGCAGCCAAGGAAGTGGGGGGAATTCCTACGAGCAGTACTTC; CDR3: CASSQGSGGNSYEQYF
D: TRBD1; J: TRBJ1-3; size: NA; V: TRBV18; DNA: TGTGCCAGCTCACCGGCAGGGGGTTTCTCTGGAAACACCATATATTTT; CDR3: CASSPAGGFSGNTIYF
D: NA; J: TRBJ2-6; size: NA; V: TRBV6-1; DNA: TGTGCCAGCAGTGAGACAGGCTTTAGCTCTGGGGCCAACGTCCTGACTTTC; CDR3: CASSETGFSSGANVLTF
D: NA; J: TRBJ2-7; size: NA; V: TRBV5-1; DNA: TGCGCCAGCAGCTTGGCGGCAGGGGCGTACGAGCAGTACTTC; CDR3: CASSLAAGAYEQYF
D: NA; J: TRBJ2-5; size: NA; V: TRBV5-1; DNA: TGCGCCAGCAGCCTGCCGGACAGCGGGACCCAGTACTTC; CDR3: CASSLPDSGTQYF
D: TRBD2; J: TRBJ2-7; size: NA; V: TRBV5-1; DNA: TGCGCCAGCAGCTTGGCCGGGACTAGCGGGAGGGCCGCCCTCGAGCAGTACTTC; CDR3: CASSLAGTSGRAALEQYF
D: TRBD1; J: TRBJ2-7; size: NA; V: TRBV5-1; DNA: TGCGCCAGCAGCACGACAGGGGACTACGAGCAGTACTTC; CDR3: CASSTTGDYEQYF
D: NA; J: TRBJ2-7; size: NA; V: TRBV7-2; DNA: TGTGCCAGCAGCGTAATACGCGCCTACGAGCAGTACTTC; CDR3: CASSVIRAYEQYF
D: NA; J: TRBJ2-2; size: NA; V: TRBV2; DNA: TGTGCCAGCAGTGCCCTCCCCCGGGGGTTCACCGGGGAGCTGTTTTTT; CDR3: CASSALPRGFTGELFF
D: TRBD2; J: TRBJ2-5; size: NA; V: TRBV13; DNA: TGTGCCAGCAGCTTAGCGGTTAGCGGGGGGATACAAGAGACCCAGTACTTC; CDR3: CASSLAVSGGIQETQYF
D: TRBD2; J: TRBJ2-7; size: NA; V: TRBV6-2/TRBV6-3; DNA: TGTGCCAGCAGTAAACTAGCGGACTTCTCCTACGAGCAGTACTTC; CDR3: CASSKLADFSYEQYF
D: TRBD1; J: TRBJ2-7; size: NA; V: TRBV11-3; DNA: TGTGCCAGCAGCTTAAGACAGGGGGGAACCTACGAGCAGTACTTC; CDR3: CASSLRQGGTYEQYF
D: NA; J: TRBJ2-5; size: NA; V: TRBV6-5; DNA: TGTGCCAGCAGTTACCCCGCCGGAGGCGGGAAGGAGACCCAGTACTTC; CDR3: CASSYPAGGGKETQYF
D: TRBD1; J: TRBJ2-6; size: once; V: TRBV5-1; DNA: TGCGCCAGCAGCTTGGAGGGGAGACAGGGGTTCCCTGGGGCCAACGTCCTGACTTTC; CDR3: CASSLEGRQGFPGANVLTF
D: NA; J: TRBJ1-5; size: NA; V: TRBV3-1/TRBV3-2; DNA: TGTGCCAGCAGCCAAGACGCCTCCTATACCCAGCCCCAGCATTTT; CDR3: CASSQDASYTQPQHF
D: NA; J: TRBJ1-2; size: medium-sized; V: TRBV5-1; DNA: TGCGCCAGCAGCTTGGTCGGGGGAACCTATGGCTACACCTTC; CDR3: CASSLVGGTYGYTF
D: NA; J: TRBJ2-3; size: NA; V: TRBV4-1; DNA: TGCGCCAGCAGCTTCGAAAGGACGGACTCAAGCACAGATACGCAGTATTTT; CDR3: CASSFERTDSSTDTQYF
D: NA; J: TRBJ2-3; size: NA; V: TRBV28; DNA: TGTGCCAGCAGAACAGCGACTACTAGCACAGATACGCAGTATTTT; CDR3: CASRTATTSTDTQYF
D: TRBD1; J: TRBJ1-2; size: NA; V: TRBV3-1/TRBV3-2; DNA: TGTGCCAGCCTGGGGGGGACAGGGAACTATGGCTACACCTTC; CDR3: CASLGGTGNYGYTF
D: TRBD1; J: TRBJ1-1; size: once; V: TRBV19; DNA: TGTGCCAGTAGTAAAGGGGACAGGGAGGCCACTGAAGCTTTCTTT; CDR3: CASSKGDREATEAFF
D: TRBD1; J: TRBJ1-2; size: many; V: TRBV7-9; DNA: TGTGCCAGCAGCTTCGGACAGGGGGGTGGCTACACCTTC; CDR3: CASSFGQGGGYTF
D: NA; J: TRBJ1-1; size: NA; V: TRBV5-1; DNA: TGCGCCAGCAGCTTAGGACAGATGAACACTGAAGCTTTCTTT; CDR3: CASSLGQMNTEAFF
D: NA; J: TRBJ2-2; size: NA; V: TRBV7-8; DNA: TGTGCCAGCAGCTCCGATACGGCGAACACCGGGGAGCTGTTTTTT; CDR3: CASSSDTANTGELFF
D: NA; J: TRBJ2-7; size: NA; V: TRBV15; DNA: TGTGCCACCAGCAGAGGCCCACGGGGGAGTATCTACGAGCAGTACTTC; CDR3: CATSRGPRGSIYEQYF
D: TRBD2; J: TRBJ2-7; size: once; V: TRBV4-2; DNA: TGTGCCAGCAGCCGAGAAATTAGCGGGAGTAATAACGAGCAGTACTTC; CDR3: CASSREISGSNNEQYF
D: NA; J: TRBJ2-1; size: few; V: TRBV5-4; DNA: TGTGCCAGCAGCTTGGAAGCGTATGAGCAGTTCTTC; CDR3: CASSLEAYEQFF
D: TRBD2; J: TRBJ2-1; size: NA; V: TRBV15; DNA: TGTGCCACCAGCGGTCCGGGAGGGGCCTTAAACAATGAGCAGTTCTTC; CDR3: CATSGPGGALNNEQFF
D: TRBD1; J: TRBJ1-6; size: NA; V: TRBV30; DNA: TGTGCCTGGAGTGTACGAGGGGACAGGCTCTATAATTCACCCCTCCACTTT; CDR3: CAWSVRGDRLYNSPLHF
D: TRBD1; J: TRBJ2-5; size: NA; V: TRBV19; DNA: TGTGCCAGTAGTACCACAGGGGGAAGGGAGACCCAGTACTTC; CDR3: CASSTTGGRETQYF